The following is a T cell receptor (beta chain) sequence with its context. Study processing details: For nucleated cells, counts were estimated from reference gene primer amplification. Sequenced by immunoSEQ multiplex PCR; TCRdb stores in-frame clones only, minus some. Clone size and V and J calls were adopted from that table, with D and trimming inferred from the DNA. The data show fewer than 350,000 clones, approximately 89% seen once. This entry belongs to a study of blood T cell repertoires in COVID-19. In the study overall: Italy, Spain and the United States were the sources of the convalescent and acute COVID-19 samples. From T cells, B-cell-depleted T cells, or PBMCs came the material, which was cDNA or gDNA.

The specimen was peripheral blood. The origin of this receptor is a woman aged 60-75 years with COVID-19, enrolled during active disease.

Written as DNA, the CDR3 is TGCGCCAGCACCCCGACAGGGAAGAACACTGAAGCTTTCTTT. As protein: CASTPTGKNTEAFF. This chain connects TRBV5-1 to TRBJ1-1; 7 bases agree with TRBD1. The CDR3 totals 14 residues. V shed 6 bases and J 1 base; nucleotides not matched to a gene: 6. The germline gives CDR1 SGHRS, CDR2 YFSETQ.